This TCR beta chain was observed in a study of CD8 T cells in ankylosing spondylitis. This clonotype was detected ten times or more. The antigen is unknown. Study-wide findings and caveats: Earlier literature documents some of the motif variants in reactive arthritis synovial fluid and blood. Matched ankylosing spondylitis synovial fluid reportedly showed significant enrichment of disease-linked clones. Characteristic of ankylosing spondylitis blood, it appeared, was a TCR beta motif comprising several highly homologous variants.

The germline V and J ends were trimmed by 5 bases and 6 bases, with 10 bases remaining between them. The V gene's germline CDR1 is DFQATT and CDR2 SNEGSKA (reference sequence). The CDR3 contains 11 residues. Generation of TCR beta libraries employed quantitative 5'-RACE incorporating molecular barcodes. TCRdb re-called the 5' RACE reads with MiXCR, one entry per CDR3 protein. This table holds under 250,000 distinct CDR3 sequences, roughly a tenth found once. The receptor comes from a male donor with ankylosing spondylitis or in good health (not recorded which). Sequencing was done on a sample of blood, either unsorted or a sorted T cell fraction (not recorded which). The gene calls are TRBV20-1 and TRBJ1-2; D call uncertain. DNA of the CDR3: TGCAGTGCTTATGGTGGGAATGGCTACACCTTC. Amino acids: CSAYGGNGYTF.